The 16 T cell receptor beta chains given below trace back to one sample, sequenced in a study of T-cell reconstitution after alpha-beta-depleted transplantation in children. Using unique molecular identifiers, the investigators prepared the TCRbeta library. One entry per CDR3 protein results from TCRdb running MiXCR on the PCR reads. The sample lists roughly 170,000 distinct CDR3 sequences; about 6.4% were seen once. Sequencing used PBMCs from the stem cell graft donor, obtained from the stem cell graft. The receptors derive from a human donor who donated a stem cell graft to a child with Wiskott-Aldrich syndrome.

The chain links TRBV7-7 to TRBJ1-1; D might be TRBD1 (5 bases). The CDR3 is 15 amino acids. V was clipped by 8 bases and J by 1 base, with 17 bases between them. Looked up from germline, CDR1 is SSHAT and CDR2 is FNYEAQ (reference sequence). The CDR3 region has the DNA TGTGCCAGCTCCCCTCTCCTGGGGGGGAACACTGAAGCTTTCTTT. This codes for CASSPLLGGNTEAFF.

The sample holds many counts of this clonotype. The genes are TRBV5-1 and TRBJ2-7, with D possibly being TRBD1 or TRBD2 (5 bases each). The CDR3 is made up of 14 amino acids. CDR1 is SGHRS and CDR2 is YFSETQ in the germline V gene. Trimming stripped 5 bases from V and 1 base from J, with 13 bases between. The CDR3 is CASRHGTDSYEQYF. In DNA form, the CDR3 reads TGCGCCAGCAGGCATGGGACGGATTCCTACGAGCAGTACTTC.

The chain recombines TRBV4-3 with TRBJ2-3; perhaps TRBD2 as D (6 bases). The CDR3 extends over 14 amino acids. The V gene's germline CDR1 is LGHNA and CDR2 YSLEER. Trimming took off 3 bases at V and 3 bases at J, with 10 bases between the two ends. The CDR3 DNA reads TGCGCCAGCAGCCACGGGAGAGAAACAGATACGCAGTATTTT. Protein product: CASSHGRETDTQYF.

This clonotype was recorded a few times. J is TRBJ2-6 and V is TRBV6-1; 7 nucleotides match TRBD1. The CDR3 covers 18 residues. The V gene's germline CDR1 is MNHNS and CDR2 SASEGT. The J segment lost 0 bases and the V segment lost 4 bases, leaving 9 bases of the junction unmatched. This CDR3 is CASSGGGRGSSGANVLTF. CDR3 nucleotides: TGTGCCAGCAGTGGAGGGGGCAGGGGCAGCTCTGGGGCCAACGTCCTGACTTTC.

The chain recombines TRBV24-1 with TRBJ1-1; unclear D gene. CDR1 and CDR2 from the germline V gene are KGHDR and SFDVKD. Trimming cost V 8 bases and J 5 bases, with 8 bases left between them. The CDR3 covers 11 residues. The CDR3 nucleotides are TGTGCCACCATCTCGGTTACTGAAGCTTTCTTT. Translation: CATISVTEAFF.

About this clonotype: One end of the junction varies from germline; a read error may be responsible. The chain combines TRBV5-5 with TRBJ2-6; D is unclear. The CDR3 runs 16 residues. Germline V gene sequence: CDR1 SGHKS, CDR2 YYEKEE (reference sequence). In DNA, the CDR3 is TGTGTCAGCAGTCAACGTGCTGGGGTTGGGGCCAACGTCCTGACTTTC. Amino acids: CVSSQRAGVGANVLTF.

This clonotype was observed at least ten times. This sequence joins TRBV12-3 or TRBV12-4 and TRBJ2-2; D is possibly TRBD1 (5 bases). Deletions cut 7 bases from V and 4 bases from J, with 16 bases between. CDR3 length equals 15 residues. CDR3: CASTDLRGATGELFF. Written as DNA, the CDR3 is TGTGCCAGCACCGACCTTAGGGGCGCCACCGGGGAGCTGTTTTTT.

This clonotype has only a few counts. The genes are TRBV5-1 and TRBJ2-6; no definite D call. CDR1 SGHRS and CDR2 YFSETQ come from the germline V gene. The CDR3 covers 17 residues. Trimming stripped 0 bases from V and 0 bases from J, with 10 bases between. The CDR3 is CASSLDGRNSGANVLTF. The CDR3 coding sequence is TGCGCCAGCAGCTTGGACGGACGTAACTCTGGGGCCAACGTCCTGACTTTC.

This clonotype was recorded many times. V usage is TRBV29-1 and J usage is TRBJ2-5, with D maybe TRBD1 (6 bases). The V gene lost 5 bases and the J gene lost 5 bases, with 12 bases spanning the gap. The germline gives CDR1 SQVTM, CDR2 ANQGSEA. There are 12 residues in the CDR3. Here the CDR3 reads CSVNRERETQYF. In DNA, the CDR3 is TGCAGCGTTAACAGGGAACGGGAGACCCAGTACTTC.

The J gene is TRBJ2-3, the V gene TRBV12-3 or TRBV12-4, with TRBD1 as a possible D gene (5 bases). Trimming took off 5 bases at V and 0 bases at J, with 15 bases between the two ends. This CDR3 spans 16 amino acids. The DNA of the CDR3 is TGTGCCAGCAGTCACTACAGGAGCCCTAGCACAGATACGCAGTATTTT. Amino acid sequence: CASSHYRSPSTDTQYF.

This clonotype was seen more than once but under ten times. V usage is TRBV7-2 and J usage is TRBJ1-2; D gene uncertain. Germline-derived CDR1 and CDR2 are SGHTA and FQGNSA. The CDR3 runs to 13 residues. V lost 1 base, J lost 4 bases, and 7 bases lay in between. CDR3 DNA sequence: TGTGCCAGCAGCTTAGAGGCAGCCTATGGCTACACCTTC. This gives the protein CASSLEAAYGYTF.

CDR3 in amino acids: CASLRTGAFFNTGELFF. DNA for the CDR3: TGTGCCTCTCTCCGGACAGGGGCCTTCTTTAACACCGGGGAGCTGTTTTTT. This rearrangement joins TRBV30 to TRBJ2-2; 9 positions match TRBD1. Germline CDR1 and CDR2: GTSNPN and SVGIG (reference sequence). The CDR3 length is 17 residues. Trimming removed 7 bases from V and 2 bases from J; junction bases left unmatched: 14.

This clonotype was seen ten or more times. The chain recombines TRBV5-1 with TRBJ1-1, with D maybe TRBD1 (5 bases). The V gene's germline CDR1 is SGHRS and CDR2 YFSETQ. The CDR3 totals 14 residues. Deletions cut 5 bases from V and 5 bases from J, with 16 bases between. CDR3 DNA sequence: TGCGCCAGCAGACGTCTTCTCGGGGGAACTGAAGCTTTCTTT. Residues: CASRRLLGGTEAFF.

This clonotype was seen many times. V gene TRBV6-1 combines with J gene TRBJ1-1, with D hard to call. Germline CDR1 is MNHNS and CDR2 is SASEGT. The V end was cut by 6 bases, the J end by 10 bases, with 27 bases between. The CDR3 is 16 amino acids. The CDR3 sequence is CASRTPSAGSRGRAFF. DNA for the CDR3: TGTGCCAGCAGGACCCCGTCAGCGGGATCCAGAGGTAGAGCTTTCTTT.

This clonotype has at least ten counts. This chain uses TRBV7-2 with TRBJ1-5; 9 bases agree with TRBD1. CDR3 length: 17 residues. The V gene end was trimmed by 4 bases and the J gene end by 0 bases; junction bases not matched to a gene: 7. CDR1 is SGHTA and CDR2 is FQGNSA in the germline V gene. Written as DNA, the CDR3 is TGTGCCAGCAGCTCCAACACAGGGGGCAATAGCAATCAGCCCCAGCATTTT. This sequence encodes CASSSNTGGNSNQPQHF. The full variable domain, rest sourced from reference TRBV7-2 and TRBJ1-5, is GAGVSQSPSNKVTEKGKDVELRCDPISGHTALYWYRQSLGQGLEFLIYFQGNSAPDKSGLPSDRFSAERTGGSVSTLTIQRTQQEDSAVYLCASSSNTGGNSNQPQHFGDGTRLSIL.

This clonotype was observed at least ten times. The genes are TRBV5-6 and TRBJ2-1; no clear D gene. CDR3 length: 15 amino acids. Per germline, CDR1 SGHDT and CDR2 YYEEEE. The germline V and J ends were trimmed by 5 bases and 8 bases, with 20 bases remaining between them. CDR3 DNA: TGTGCCAGCAGGCTGGCCAGACGCCTAGTCCATGAGCAGTTCTTC. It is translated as CASRLARRLVHEQFF. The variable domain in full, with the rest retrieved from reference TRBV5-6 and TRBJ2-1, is DAGVTQSPTHLIKTRGQQVTLRCSPKSGHDTVSWYQQALGQGPQFIFQYYEEEERQRGNFPDRFSGHQFPNYSSELNVNALLLGDSALYLCASRLARRLVHEQFFGPGTRLTVL.